This TCR beta chain stems from a study of blood T cell repertoires in COVID-19 (dated by TCRdb to the early 2020s). About the investigation overall: The collaborator samples originated in the United States, Italy and Spain and spanned the acute and convalescent phases of COVID-19. The prospective study material was composed of cDNA or gDNA derived from T cells, B-cell-depleted T cells, or PBMCs. The dataset comprised deeply sampled blood TCRbeta repertoires from subjects exposed to, actively infected with, or recovered from COVID-19. The repertoires were released in a freely available public database meant as a resource for research on the immune response to SARS-CoV-2. The samples were drawn from two sources: the first 160 participants of the ongoing ImmuneRACE study, and 1,200 or so subjects contributed by 6 global collaborators. Nearly every sample came with metadata listing a de-identified subject ID, COVID-19 status, age in years and sex. Where available, HLA class I and class II types were taken from metadata supplied by the sample provider and were not determined by assay-based typing.

Participants in the prospective study were aged roughly 18 to 89 years, lived in 20 to 25 United States geographic areas, and enrolled through a virtual design. To assign participants to cohorts, the prospective study relied on clinical history that participants themselves reported in a screening survey and a study questionnaire. Each participant in the prospective study had whole blood, serum and a nasopharyngeal or oropharyngeal swab collected by mobile phlebotomists. Over an approximately 2-month period, participants in the prospective study had the option of providing additional blood draws and questionnaires. Before DNA extraction, blood samples from the prospective study were shipped at room temperature or frozen. TCRbeta CDR3 regions were amplified from genomic DNA using the immunoSEQ Assay, a bias-controlled multiplex PCR. Turning to the authors' computational methods: Within the assay, amplification of reference gene primers was used to estimate how many nucleated cells each sample contained. To quantify the absolute abundance of each unique TCRbeta CDR3 rearrangement, sequence reads were collapsed and filtered. Productive Simpson clonality was computed per sample as the square root of Simpson's diversity index over productive rearrangements. TCRdb mirrors the immuneACCESS table, restricted to in-frame sequences. Some clones are absent from its copies; in checked studies, under half trace to an unresolved V gene, and the reason for the others is unknown. V, J and clone size are taken as reported in that table, and D and trimming were inferred from the DNA itself. Here the sample has 130,000 to 150,000 clones; around nine tenths occur a single time. In total, the top ten clones hold more than 1% of the sample.

Via the germline V gene, CDR1 is MDHEN and CDR2 SYDVKM. The CDR3 goes from the cysteine to the phenylalanine over 13 residues. Only the CDR3 portion is preserved as DNA: 39 bases, with reading frame beginning at the first base. The germline V end is reduced by 7 bases and the J end by 9 bases; junction bases left unmatched: 10. Remarks on this clone: No cognate antigen has been identified for it. Base qualities are not recorded, but no much larger clone differs from it by a single base.

Study-wide conclusions, independent of this receptor: Clinical and demographic metadata were provided uncurated, with the amount varying by source and participant.

Input material: PBMCs or T cells enriched from blood (not recorded which). This receptor was identified in a woman in her 30s with acute COVID-19. This chain joins TRBV28 to TRBJ2-5; TRBD1 aligns with 8 central bases. Here the CDR3 is given as CASTDRAEGAQYF. The DNA reads TGTGCCAGCACGGACAGGGCGGAAGGGGCCCAGTACTTC. Beyond the CDR3, the reference TRBV28 and TRBJ2-5 genes provide the residues; the full variable domain reads: DVKVTQSSRYLVKRTGEKVFLECVQDMDHENMFWYRQDPGLGLRLIYFSYDVKMKEKGDIPEGYSVSREKKERFSLILESASTNQTSMYLCASTDRAEGAQYFGPGTRLLVL.